Sequencing of this T cell receptor (beta chain) was carried out in a study of T cell responses to AZD1222 COVID-19 vaccine. About the study: Recipients boosted at about 4 weeks or about 12 weeks are pooled. Findings and limits, study-wide: The donor cohort was predominantly white British with a female majority, and clonal diversity may have been underestimated. Researchers took repertoire samples only after the peak T cell response had come. Increased Spike-specific TCR breadth and depth were observed after two AZD1222 doses.

Using immunoSEQ multiplex PCR, the repertoire was profiled, and TCRdb retains in-frame clones only, with some absent. This table holds approximately 97,000 clones, about 86% found once. Looked up from germline, CDR1 is SQVTM and CDR2 is ANQGSEA. Trimming cost V 5 bases and J 7 bases; bases outside gene matches: 10. This CDR3 is 14 amino acids long. Comment on this clone: Its antigen is not identified.

V usage is TRBV29-1 and J usage is TRBJ1-5; TRBD1 matches 8 bases. Specimen: peripheral blood, collected on day 0 of AZD1222 vaccination. The receptor's source is an adult in good health. The CDR3 loop reads CSVLDRGGSQPQHF. The CDR3 DNA follows: TGCAGCGTTTTAGACAGGGGAGGGAGCCAGCCCCAGCATTTT.